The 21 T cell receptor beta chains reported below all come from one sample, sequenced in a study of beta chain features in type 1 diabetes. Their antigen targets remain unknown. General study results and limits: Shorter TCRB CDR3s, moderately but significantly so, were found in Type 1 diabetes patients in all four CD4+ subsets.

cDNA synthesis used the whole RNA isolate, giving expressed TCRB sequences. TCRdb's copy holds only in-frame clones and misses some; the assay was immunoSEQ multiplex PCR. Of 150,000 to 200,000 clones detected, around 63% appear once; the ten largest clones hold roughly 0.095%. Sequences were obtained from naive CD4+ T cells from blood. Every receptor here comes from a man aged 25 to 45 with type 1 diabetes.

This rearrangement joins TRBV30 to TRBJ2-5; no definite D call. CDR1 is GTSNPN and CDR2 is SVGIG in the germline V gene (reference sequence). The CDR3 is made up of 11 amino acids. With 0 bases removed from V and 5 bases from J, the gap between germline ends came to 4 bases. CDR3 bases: TGTGCCTGGAGTGTGGTGGAGACCCAGTACTTC. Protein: CAWSVVETQYF.

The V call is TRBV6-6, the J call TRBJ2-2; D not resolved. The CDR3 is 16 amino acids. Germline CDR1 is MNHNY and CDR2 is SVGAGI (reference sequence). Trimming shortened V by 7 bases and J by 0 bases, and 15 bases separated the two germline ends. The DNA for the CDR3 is TGTGCCAGCACCTCGCCTATCCAGGCGAACACCGGGGAGCTGTTTTTT. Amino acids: CASTSPIQANTGELFF.

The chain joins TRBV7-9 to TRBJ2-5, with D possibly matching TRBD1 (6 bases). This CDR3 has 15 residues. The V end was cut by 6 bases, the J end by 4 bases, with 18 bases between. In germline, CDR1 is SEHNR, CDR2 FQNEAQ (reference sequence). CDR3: CASSYDRLGRETQYF. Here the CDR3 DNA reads TGTGCCAGCAGTTATGACAGGTTGGGGCGAGAGACCCAGTACTTC.

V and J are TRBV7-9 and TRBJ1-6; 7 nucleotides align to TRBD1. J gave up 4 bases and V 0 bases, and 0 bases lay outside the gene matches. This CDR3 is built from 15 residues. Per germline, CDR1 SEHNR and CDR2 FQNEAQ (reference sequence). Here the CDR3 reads CASSLAGQYNSPLHF. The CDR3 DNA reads TGTGCCAGCAGCTTAGCGGGACAGTATAATTCACCCCTCCACTTT.

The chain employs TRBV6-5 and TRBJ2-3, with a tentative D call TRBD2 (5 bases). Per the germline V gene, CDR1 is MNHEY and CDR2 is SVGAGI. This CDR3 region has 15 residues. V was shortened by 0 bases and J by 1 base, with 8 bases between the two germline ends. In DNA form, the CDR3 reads TGTGCCAGCAGTTACTCGAACGGGGGCACAGATACGCAGTATTTT. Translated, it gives CASSYSNGGTDTQYF.

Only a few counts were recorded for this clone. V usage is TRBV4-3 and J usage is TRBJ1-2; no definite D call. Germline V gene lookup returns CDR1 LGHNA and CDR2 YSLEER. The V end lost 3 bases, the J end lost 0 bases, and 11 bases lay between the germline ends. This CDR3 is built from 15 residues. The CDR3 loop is CASSHDVWSNYGYTF. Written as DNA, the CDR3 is TGCGCCAGCAGCCATGATGTGTGGTCTAACTATGGCTACACCTTC.

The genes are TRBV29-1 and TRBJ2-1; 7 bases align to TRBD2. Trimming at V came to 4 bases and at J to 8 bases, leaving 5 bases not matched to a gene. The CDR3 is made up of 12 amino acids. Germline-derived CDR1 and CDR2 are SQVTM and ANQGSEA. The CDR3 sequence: CSVVGGSDEQFF. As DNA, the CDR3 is TGCAGCGTTGTGGGAGGGAGCGATGAGCAGTTCTTC.

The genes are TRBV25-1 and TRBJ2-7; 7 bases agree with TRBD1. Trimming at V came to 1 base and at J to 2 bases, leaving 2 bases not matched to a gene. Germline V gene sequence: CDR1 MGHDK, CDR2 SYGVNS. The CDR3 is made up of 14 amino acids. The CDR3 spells CASSEWTGTYEQYF. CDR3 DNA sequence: TGTGCCAGCAGTGAATGGACAGGAACCTACGAGCAGTACTTC.

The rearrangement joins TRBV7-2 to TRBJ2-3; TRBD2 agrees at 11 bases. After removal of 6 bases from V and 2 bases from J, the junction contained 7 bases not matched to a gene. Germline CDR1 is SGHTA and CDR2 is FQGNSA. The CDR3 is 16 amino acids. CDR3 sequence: CASRIPGLAATDTQYF. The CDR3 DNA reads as TGTGCCAGCAGAATCCCGGGACTAGCGGCCACAGATACGCAGTATTTT.

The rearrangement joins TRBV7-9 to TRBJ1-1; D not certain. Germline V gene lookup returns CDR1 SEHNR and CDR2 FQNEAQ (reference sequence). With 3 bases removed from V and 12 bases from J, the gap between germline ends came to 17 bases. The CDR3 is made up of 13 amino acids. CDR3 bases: TGTGCCAGCAGCTTCGTTCTGATGACGGGGACTTTCTTT. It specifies CASSFVLMTGTFF.

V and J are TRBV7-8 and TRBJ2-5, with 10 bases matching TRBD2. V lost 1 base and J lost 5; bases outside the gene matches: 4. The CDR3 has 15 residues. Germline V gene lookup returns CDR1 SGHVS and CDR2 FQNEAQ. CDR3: CASSLVGTSVETQYF. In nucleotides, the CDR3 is TGTGCCAGCAGCTTAGTTGGGACTAGCGTTGAGACCCAGTACTTC.

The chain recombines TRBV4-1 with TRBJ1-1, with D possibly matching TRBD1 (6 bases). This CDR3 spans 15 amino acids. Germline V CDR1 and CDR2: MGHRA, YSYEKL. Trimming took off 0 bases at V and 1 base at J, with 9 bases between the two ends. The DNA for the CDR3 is TGCGCCAGCAGCCAAGATCCACAGGGGAACACTGAAGCTTTCTTT. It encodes CASSQDPQGNTEAFF.

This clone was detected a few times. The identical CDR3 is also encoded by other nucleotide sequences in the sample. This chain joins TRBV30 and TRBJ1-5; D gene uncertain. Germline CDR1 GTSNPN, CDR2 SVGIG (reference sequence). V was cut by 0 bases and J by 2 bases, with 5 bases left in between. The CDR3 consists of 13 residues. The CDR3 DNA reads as TGTGCCTGGAGTGTACGAGGCAATCAGCCCCAGCATTTT. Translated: CAWSVRGNQPQHF.

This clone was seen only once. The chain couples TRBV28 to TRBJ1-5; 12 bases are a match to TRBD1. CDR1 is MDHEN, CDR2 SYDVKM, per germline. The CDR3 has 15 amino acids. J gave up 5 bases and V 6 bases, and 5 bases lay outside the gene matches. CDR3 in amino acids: CASSSGQGADQPQHF. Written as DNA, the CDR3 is TGTGCCAGCAGCTCGGGACAGGGGGCCGATCAGCCCCAGCATTTT.

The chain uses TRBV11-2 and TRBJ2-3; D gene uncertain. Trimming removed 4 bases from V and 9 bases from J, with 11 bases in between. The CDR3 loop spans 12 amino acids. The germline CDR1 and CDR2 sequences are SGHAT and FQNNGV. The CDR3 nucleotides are TGTGCCAGCAGCTCCCCCGCTAGGACGCAGTATTTT. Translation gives CASSSPARTQYF.

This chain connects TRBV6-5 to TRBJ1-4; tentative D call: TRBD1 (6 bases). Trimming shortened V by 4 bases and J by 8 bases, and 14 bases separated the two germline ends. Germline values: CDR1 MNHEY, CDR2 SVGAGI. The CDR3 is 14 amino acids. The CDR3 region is CASSSRGPKEKLFF. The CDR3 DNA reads TGTGCCAGCAGTTCTCGGGGGCCAAAGGAAAAACTGTTTTTT.

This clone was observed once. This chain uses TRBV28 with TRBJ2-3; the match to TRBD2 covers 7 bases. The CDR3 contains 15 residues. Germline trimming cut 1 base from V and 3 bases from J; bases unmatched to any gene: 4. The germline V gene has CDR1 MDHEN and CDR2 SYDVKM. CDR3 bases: TGTGCCAGCAGTTTATACGCTAGCGGTACAGATACGCAGTATTTT. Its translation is CASSLYASGTDTQYF.

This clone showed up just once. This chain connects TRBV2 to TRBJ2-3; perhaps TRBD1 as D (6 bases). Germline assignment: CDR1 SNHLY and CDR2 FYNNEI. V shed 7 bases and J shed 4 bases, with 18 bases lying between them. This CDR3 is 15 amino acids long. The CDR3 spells CASTFTGYFSDTQYF. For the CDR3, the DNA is TGTGCCAGCACCTTCACAGGGTATTTTTCAGATACGCAGTATTTT.

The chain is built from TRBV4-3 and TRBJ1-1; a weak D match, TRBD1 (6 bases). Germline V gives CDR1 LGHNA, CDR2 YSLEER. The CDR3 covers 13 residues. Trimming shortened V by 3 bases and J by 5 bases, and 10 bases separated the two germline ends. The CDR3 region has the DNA TGCGCCAGCAGCCACTACAGGGATACTGAAGCTTTCTTT. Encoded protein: CASSHYRDTEAFF.

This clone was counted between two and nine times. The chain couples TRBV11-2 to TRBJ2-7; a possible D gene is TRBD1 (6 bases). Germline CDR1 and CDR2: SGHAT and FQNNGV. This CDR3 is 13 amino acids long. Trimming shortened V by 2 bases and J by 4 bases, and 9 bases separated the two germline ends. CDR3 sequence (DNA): TGTGCCAGCAGCTTACAGGACAGATACGAGCAGTACTTC. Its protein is CASSLQDRYEQYF.

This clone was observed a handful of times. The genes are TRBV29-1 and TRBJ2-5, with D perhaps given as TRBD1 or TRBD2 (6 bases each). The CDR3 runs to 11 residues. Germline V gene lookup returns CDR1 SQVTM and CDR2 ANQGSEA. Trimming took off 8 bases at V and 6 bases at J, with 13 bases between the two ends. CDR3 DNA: TGCAGCTCGGGTCGGGGGCAGACCCAGTACTTC. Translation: CSSGRGQTQYF.